Below, 2 T cell receptor beta chains from the same sample are listed, as sequenced in a study of CD8 T cells in ankylosing spondylitis. Using its own MiXCR run on the 5' RACE reads, TCRdb lists one record per CDR3 protein. The table has about 160,000 distinct CDR3 sequences, around 19% seen once. Sequencing was performed on blood, either unsorted or a sorted T cell fraction (not recorded which). Source of these receptors: a male donor with ankylosing spondylitis or in good health (not recorded which).

This clonotype was detected only a few times. This sequence joins TRBV12-3 or TRBV12-4 and TRBJ1-4; D remains unclear. V was pared by 5 bases and J by 10 bases, with 11 bases between. This CDR3 is built from 12 residues. The CDR3 DNA sequence: TGTGCCAGCAGTCCCCGGGCCCGAAAACTGTTTTTT. Translation gives CASSPRARKLFF.

In its sample, this clonotype was seen many times. This chain links TRBV25-1 with TRBJ2-2; no clear D. Germline V gene sequence: CDR1 MGHDK, CDR2 SYGVNS. The CDR3 length is 15 residues. V lost 4 bases to trimming and J lost 4 bases, with 13 bases between them. The CDR3 nucleotides read TGTGCCAGCAGTGCGGCACATGATTCCACCGGGGAGCTGTTTTTT. It codes for CASSAAHDSTGELFF.